The 11 T cell receptor beta chains given below trace back to one sample, sequenced in a study of cytomegalovirus exposure and HLA in healthy donors. Use of 60 Vbeta and 13 Jbeta primers characterized the PCR. The assay was immunoSEQ multiplex PCR, and TCRdb's table has in-frame clones only and misses some. The sample consists of about 130,000 clones, around 75% of them appearing once. Sequencing was done on a sample of PBMCs. Every receptor here comes from a man younger than 40 in good health and CMV-seronegative.

The rearrangement links TRBV5-8 to TRBJ2-5; 11 bases match TRBD2. The germline V gene encodes CDR1 SGHTS and CDR2 YDEGEE. There are 17 residues in the CDR3. With 4 bases clipped from V and 5 bases from J, the junction kept 13 bases outside the gene matches. The chain's CDR3 is CASSPGLAGIAHETQYF. The CDR3 DNA sequence: TGTGCCAGCAGCCCCGGACTAGCGGGTATTGCTCACGAGACCCAGTACTTC.

The table lists this clone with a count of one. The V gene is TRBV6-5, the J gene TRBJ2-7; D gene ambiguous. Trimming took off 6 bases at V and 3 bases at J, with 9 bases between the two ends. CDR1 is MNHEY and CDR2 is SVGAGI in the germline V gene. The CDR3 consists of 12 residues. CDR3 residues: CASRGRNYEQYF. CDR3 coding DNA: TGTGCCAGCAGGGGCAGGAACTACGAGCAGTACTTC.

V is TRBV5-1 and J is TRBJ1-2, with D possibly TRBD1 on 5 matching bases. Germline V gene lookup returns CDR1 SGHRS and CDR2 YFSETQ. The V and J ends lost 0 bases and 1 base respectively, with 7 bases between them. The CDR3 runs to 14 residues. DNA of the CDR3: TGCGCCAGCAGCTTGGGTCAGGGTAACTATGGCTACACCTTC. Its translation: CASSLGQGNYGYTF.

V and J are TRBV11-2 and TRBJ2-7; 12 bases are shared with TRBD2. CDR3 size: 13 residues. Losses at the gene ends were 5 bases for V and 12 bases for J; bases not matched to a gene: 8. The germline CDR1 and CDR2 sequences are SGHAT and FQNNGV. The CDR3 nucleotides read TGTGCCAGCAGCCAACAGACTAGCGGGAGTTTGTACTTC. Its translation is CASSQQTSGSLYF.

The gene calls are TRBV6-6 and TRBJ1-4; D remains ambiguous. From germline, CDR1 is MNHNY and CDR2 SVGAGI (reference sequence). V was shortened by 2 bases and J by 5 bases, with 12 bases between the two germline ends. The CDR3 consists of 15 residues. For the CDR3, the DNA is TGTGCCAGCAGTTACGACGGAGAGATAAATGAAAAACTGTTTTTT. It codes for CASSYDGEINEKLFF.

V gene TRBV7-2 combines with J gene TRBJ2-3, with a tentative D call TRBD2 (6 bases). The germline V and J ends were trimmed by 1 base and 2 bases, with 10 bases remaining between them. The CDR3 has 15 amino acids. Germline V lookup: CDR1 SGHTA, CDR2 FQGNSA. This chain's CDR3 is CASSLDAGYTDTQYF. The CDR3 bases are TGTGCCAGCAGCTTAGATGCGGGGTACACAGATACGCAGTATTTT. Filled out from reference TRBV7-2 and TRBJ2-3, the complete variable domain reads GAGVSQSPSNKVTEKGKDVELRCDPISGHTALYWYRQSLGQGLEFLIYFQGNSAPDKSGLPSDRFSAERTGGSVSTLTIQRTQQEDSAVYLCASSLDAGYTDTQYFGPGTRLTVL.

The chain joins TRBV27 to TRBJ2-1, with 11 positions matching TRBD2. The V gene end was trimmed by 7 bases and the J gene end by 3 bases; junction bases not matched to a gene: 8. The germline gives CDR1 MNHEY, CDR2 SMNVEV (reference sequence). The CDR3 runs 16 residues. DNA of the CDR3: TGTGCCAGCACCAAGCTAGCGGGAGGTGGCTACAATGAGCAGTTCTTC. It yields the protein CASTKLAGGGYNEQFF.

This chain links TRBV7-3 with TRBJ2-1, with 11 bases lining up with TRBD2. After removal of 4 bases from V and 5 bases from J, the junction contained 4 bases not matched to a gene. Germline V lookup: CDR1 SGHTA, CDR2 FQGTGA. The CDR3 runs 15 residues. The CDR3, as DNA: TGTGCCAGCAGCTCAGGACTAGCGGGTAACAATGAGCAGTTCTTC. This sequence encodes CASSSGLAGNNEQFF.

The rearrangement links TRBV15 to TRBJ1-2; 7 nucleotides match TRBD1. The CDR3 runs 14 residues. Germline V gene sequence: CDR1 LNHNV, CDR2 YYDKDF (reference sequence). V lost 3 bases, J lost 5 bases, and 6 bases stayed unmatched. CDR3 in DNA: TGTGCCACCAGCAGGGATGACAGGGTTTATGGCTACACCTTC. Protein product: CATSRDDRVYGYTF.

The rearrangement links TRBV10-3 to TRBJ2-2; 14 positions agree with TRBD2. The CDR3 has 17 amino acids. V was clipped by 7 bases and J by 4 bases; unmatched bases: 8. The V gene's germline CDR1 is ENHRY and CDR2 SYGVKD. The CDR3 sequence: CAINSGLAGAGTGELFF. In nucleotides, the CDR3 is TGTGCCATCAACTCGGGACTAGCGGGAGCAGGCACCGGGGAGCTGTTTTTT.

The rearrangement joins TRBV6-1 to TRBJ1-2, with 7 positions matching TRBD1. The trim removed 6 bases at V and 1 base at J, leaving 5 bases unmatched. The CDR3 is made up of 14 amino acids. Germline V lookup: CDR1 MNHNS, CDR2 SASEGT. The CDR3 DNA reads as TGTGCCAGCAGCGTGACAGGGTTTAACTATGGCTACACCTTC. This codes for CASSVTGFNYGYTF.